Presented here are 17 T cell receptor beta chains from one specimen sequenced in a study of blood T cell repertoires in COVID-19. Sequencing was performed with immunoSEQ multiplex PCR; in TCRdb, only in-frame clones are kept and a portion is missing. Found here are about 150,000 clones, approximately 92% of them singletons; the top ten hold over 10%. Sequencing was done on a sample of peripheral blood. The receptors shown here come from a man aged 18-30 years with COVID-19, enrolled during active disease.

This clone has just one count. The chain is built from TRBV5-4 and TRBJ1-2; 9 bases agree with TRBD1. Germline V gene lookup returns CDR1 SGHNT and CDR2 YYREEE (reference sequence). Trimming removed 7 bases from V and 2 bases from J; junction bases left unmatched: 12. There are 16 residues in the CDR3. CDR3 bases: TGTGCCAGCTTCGGACAGGGGCGCCCAAAAAACTATGGCTACACCTTC. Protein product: CASFGQGRPKNYGYTF.

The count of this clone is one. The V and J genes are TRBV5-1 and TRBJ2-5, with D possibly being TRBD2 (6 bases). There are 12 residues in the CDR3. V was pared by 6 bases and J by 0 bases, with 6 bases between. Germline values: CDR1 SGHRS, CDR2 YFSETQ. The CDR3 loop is CASTGDQETQYF. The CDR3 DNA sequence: TGCGCCAGCACGGGAGACCAAGAGACCCAGTACTTC.

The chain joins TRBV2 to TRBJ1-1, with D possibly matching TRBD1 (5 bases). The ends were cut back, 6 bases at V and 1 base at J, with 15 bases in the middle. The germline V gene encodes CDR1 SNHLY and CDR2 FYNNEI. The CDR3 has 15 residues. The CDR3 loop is CASSEPRRGNTEAFF. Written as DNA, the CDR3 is TGTGCCAGCAGCGAACCCCGGAGGGGGAACACTGAAGCTTTCTTT.

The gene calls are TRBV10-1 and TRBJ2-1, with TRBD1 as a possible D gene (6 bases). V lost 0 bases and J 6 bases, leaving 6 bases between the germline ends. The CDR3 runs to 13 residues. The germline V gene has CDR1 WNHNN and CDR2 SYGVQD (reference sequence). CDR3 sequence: CASSESTGNEQFF. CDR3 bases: TGCGCCAGCAGTGAGTCGACAGGCAATGAGCAGTTCTTC.

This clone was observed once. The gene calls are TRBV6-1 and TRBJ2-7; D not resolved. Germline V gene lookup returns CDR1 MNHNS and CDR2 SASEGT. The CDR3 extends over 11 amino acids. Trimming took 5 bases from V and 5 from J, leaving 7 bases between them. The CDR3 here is CASSSHNEQYF. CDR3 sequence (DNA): TGTGCCAGCAGTTCCCACAACGAGCAGTACTTC.

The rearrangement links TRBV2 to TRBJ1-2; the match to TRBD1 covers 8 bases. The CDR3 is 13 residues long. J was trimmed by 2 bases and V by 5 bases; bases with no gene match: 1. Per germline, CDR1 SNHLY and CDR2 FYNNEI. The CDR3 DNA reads TGTGCCAGCAGTTGGGACAGGAACTATGGCTACACCTTC. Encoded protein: CASSWDRNYGYTF.

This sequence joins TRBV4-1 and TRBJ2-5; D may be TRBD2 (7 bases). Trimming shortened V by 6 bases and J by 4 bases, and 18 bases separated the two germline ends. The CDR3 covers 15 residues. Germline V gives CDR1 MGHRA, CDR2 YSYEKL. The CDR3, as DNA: TGCGCCAGCAGGGGGAGGGGGGCGGTGGGAGAGACCCAGTACTTC. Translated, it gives CASRGRGAVGETQYF.

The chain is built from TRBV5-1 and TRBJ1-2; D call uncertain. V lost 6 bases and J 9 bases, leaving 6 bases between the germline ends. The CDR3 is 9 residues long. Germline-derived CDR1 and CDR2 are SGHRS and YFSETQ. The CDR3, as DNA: TGCGCCAGCACCCAGAGCTACACCTTC. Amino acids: CASTQSYTF. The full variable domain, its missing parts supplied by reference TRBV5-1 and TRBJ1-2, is KAGVTQTPRYLIKTRGQQVTLSCSPISGHRSVSWYQQTPGQGLQFLFEYFSETQRNKGNFPGRFSGRQFSNSRSEMNVSTLELGDSALYLCASTQSYTFGSGTRLTVV.

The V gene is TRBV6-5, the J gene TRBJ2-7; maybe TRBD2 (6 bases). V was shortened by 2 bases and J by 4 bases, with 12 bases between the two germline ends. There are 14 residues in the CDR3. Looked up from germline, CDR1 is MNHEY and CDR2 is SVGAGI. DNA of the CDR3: TGTGCCAGCAGTTACGGGGGAGGAGGATACGAGCAGTACTTC. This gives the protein CASSYGGGGYEQYF.

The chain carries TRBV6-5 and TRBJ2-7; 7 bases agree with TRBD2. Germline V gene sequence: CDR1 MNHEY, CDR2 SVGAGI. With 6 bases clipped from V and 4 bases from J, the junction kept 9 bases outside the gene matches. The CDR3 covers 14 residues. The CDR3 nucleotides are TGTGCCAGCAGGTCCCTAGCGGTAGGATACGAGCAGTACTTC. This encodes CASRSLAVGYEQYF.

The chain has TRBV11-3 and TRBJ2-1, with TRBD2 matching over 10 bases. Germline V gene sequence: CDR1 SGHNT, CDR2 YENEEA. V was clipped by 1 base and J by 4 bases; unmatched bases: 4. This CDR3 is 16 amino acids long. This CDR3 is CASSLGLAGPYNEQFF. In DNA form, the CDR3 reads TGTGCCAGCAGCTTAGGACTAGCGGGCCCATACAATGAGCAGTTCTTC.

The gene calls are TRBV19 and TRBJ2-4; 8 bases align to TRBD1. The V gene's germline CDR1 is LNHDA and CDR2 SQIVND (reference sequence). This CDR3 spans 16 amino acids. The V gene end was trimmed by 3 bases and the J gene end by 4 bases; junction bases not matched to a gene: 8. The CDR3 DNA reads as TGTGCCAGTAGTATGTGGGTAGGACAGGGTAAAAACATTCAGTACTTC. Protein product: CASSMWVGQGKNIQYF.

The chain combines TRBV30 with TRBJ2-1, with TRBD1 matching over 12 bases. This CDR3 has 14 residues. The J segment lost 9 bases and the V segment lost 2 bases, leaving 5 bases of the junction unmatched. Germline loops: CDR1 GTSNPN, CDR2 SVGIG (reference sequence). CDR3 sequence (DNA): TGTGCCTGGAGTACGGGACAGGGGGCGTTTGAGCAGTTCTTC. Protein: CAWSTGQGAFEQFF.

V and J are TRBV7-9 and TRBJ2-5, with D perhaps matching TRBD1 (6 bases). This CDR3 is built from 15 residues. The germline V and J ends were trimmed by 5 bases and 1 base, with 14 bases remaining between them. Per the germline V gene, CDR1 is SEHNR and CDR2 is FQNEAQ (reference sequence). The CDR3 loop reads CASSPTGHRQETQYF. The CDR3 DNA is TGTGCCAGCAGCCCGACGGGACACCGCCAAGAGACCCAGTACTTC.

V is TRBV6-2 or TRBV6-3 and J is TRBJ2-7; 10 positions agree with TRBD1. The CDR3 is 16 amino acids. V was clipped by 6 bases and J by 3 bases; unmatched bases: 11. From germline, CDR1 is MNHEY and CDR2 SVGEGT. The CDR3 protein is CASSLPTGGVGYEQYF. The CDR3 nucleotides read TGTGCCAGCAGCCTACCGACAGGGGGCGTGGGCTACGAGCAGTACTTC.

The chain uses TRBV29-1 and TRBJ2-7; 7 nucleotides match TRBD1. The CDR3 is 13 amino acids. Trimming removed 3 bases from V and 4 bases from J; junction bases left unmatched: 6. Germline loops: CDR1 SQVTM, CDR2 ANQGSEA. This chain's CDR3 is CSVEMGQPYEQYF. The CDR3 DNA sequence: TGCAGCGTTGAGATGGGACAGCCGTACGAGCAGTACTTC.

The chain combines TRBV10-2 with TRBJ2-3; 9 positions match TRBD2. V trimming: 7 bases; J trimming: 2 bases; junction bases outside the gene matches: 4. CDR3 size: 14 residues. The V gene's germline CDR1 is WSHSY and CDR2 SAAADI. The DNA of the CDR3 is TGCGCCAGCAAGACTAGCGGCTACACAGATACGCAGTATTTT. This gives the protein CASKTSGYTDTQYF.